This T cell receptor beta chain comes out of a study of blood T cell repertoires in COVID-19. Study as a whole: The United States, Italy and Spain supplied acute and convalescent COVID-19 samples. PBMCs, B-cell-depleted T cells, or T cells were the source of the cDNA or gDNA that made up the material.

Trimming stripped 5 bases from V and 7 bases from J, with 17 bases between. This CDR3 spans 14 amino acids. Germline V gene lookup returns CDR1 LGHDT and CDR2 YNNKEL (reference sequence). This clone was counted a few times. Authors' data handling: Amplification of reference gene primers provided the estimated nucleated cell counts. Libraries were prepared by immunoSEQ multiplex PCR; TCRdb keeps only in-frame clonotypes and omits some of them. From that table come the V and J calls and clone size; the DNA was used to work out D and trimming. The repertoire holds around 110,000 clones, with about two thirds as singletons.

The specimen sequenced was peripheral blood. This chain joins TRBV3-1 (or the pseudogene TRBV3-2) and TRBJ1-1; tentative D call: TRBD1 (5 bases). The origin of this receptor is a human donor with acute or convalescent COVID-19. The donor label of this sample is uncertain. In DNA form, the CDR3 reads TGTGCCAGCAGCTATGGGGGAGGGAGTGGTGAAGCTTTCTTT. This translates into CASSYGGGSGEAFF.